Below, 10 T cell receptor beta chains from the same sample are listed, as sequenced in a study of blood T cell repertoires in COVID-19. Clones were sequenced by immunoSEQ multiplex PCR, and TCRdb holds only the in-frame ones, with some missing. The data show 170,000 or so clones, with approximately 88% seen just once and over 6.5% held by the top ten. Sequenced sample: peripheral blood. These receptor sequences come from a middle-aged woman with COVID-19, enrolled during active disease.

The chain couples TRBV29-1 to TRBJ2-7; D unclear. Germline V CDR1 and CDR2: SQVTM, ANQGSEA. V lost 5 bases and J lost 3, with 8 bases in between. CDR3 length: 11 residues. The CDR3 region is CSVRLVYEQYF. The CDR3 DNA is TGCAGCGTTAGGCTAGTCTACGAGCAGTACTTC.

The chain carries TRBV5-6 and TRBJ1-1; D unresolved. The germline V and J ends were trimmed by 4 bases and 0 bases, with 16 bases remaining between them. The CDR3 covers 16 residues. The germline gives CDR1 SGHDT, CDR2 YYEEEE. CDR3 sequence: CASSLTPSYLNTEAFF. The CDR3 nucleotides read TGTGCCAGCAGCCTAACCCCCTCATACCTGAACACTGAAGCTTTCTTT.

For the CDR3, the DNA is TGTGCCAGCAGCCAAGAAGGGACTACCAATGAGCAGTTCTTC. It is translated as CASSQEGTTNEQFF. This chain links TRBV4-2 with TRBJ2-1; TRBD2 aligns across 7 bases. This CDR3 has 14 amino acids. V lost 0 bases and J lost 6; bases outside the gene matches: 2. Germline V gene lookup returns CDR1 LGHNA and CDR2 YNFKEQ.

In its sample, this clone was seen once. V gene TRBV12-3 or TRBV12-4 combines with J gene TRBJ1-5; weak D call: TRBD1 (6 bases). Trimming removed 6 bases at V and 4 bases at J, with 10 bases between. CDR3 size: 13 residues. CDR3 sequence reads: CASSPDRNQPQHF. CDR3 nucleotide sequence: TGTGCCAGCAGCCCGGACAGAAATCAGCCCCAGCATTTT.

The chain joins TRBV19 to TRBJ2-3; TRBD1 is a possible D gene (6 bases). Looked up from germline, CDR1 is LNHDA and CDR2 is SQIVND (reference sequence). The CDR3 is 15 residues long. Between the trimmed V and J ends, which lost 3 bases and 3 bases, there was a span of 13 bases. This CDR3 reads CASSILDRVTDTQYF. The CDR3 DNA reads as TGTGCCAGTAGTATCCTGGACAGAGTTACAGATACGCAGTATTTT.

The CDR3 sequence: CASSRTGRRAFF. In DNA form, the CDR3 reads TGTGCCAGCAGTCGAACAGGGCGGCGAGCTTTCTTT. The chain employs TRBV12-3 or TRBV12-4 and TRBJ1-1; TRBD1 is a possible D gene (6 bases). This CDR3 contains 12 residues. V gave up 5 bases and J gave up 10 bases, with 14 bases separating them.

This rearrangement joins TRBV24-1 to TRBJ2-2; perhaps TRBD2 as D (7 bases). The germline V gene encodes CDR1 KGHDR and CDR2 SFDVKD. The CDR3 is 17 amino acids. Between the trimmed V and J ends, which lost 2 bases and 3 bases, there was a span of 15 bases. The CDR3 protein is CATSDWRGGLDTGELFF. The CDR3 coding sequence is TGTGCCACCAGTGATTGGAGGGGGGGTTTGGACACCGGGGAGCTGTTTTTT.

CDR3 sequence (DNA): TGTGCCAGCAGGAGGGTCGCCGGGGAGCTGTTTTTT. Translated, it gives CASRRVAGELFF. J is TRBJ2-2 and V is TRBV6-5, with D maybe TRBD2 (5 bases). V lost 6 bases to trimming and J lost 6 bases, with 8 bases between them. This CDR3 contains 12 residues. Germline CDR1 is MNHEY and CDR2 is SVGAGI.

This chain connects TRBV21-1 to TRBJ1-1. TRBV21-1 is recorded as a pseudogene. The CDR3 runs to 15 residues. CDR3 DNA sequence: TGTGCCAGCAGCAAGGAGACGACGGAGAACACTGAAGCTTTCTTT. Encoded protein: CASSKETTENTEAFF.

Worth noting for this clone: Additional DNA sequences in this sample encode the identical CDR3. The CDR3 DNA sequence: TGTGCCAGTAGTATAGGGACAGCTAACTATGGCTACACCTTC. This codes for CASSIGTANYGYTF. The chain uses TRBV19 and TRBJ1-2, with D perhaps matching TRBD1 (6 bases). Germline lookup yields CDR1 LNHDA and CDR2 SQIVND (reference sequence). Trimming cost V 1 base and J 0 bases, with 6 bases left between them. This CDR3 is 14 amino acids long.